These 3 T cell receptor beta chains were sequenced from one sample in a study of T-cell reconstitution after alpha-beta-depleted transplantation in children. Preparation of the TCRbeta library involved a method that used unique molecular identifiers. Via MiXCR, TCRdb re-called the PCR reads, giving one row per CDR3 protein. The sample lists 200,000 to 300,000 distinct CDR3 sequences; roughly 24% were seen once. The sample was PBMCs, taken before TCRalphabeta/CD19-depleted stem cell transplant. These receptors were collected from a girl aged 2 to 9 with Fanconi anemia, due to receive a stem cell transplant.

V gene TRBV29-1 combines with J gene TRBJ2-1; no definite D call. Trimming cost V 1 base and J 4 bases, with 14 bases left between them. Germline lookup yields CDR1 SQVTM and CDR2 ANQGSEA. The CDR3 has 15 amino acids. CDR3 sequence reads: CSVEGVLGIYNEQFF. The DNA of the CDR3 is TGCAGCGTTGAAGGTGTTCTGGGGATATACAATGAGCAGTTCTTC.

V and J are TRBV25-1 and TRBJ1-1; D gene unclear. The CDR3 runs 11 residues. V was shortened by 8 bases and J by 8 bases, with 12 bases between the two germline ends. In germline, CDR1 is MGHDK, CDR2 SYGVNS. CDR3 DNA sequence: TGTGCCAGCTCTAGACGGTCGGAAGCTTTCTTT. It is translated as CASSRRSEAFF.

In its sample, this clonotype was seen many times. This chain connects TRBV30 to TRBJ2-7; D gene uncertain. The V and J ends lost 2 bases and 4 bases respectively, with 6 bases between them. Germline CDR1 reads GTSNPN; CDR2 reads SVGIG (reference sequence). CDR3 length: 11 residues. DNA of the CDR3: TGTGCCTGGAGTCACCGGTACGAGCAGTACTTC. As protein: CAWSHRYEQYF.